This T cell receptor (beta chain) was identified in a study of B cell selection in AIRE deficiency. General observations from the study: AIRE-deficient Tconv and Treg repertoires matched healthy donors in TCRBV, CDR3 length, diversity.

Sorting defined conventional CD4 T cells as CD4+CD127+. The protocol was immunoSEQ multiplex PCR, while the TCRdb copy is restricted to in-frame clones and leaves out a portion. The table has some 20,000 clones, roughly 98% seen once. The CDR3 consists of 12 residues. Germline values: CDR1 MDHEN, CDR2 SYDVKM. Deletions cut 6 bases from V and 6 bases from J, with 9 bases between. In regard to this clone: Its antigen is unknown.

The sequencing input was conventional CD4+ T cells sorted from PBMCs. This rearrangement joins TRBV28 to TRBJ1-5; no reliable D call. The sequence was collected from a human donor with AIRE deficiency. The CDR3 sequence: CASSAVGQPQHF. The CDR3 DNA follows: TGTGCCAGCAGCGCCGTAGGTCAGCCCCAGCATTTT.